The 23 T cell receptor beta chains presented below share a single source sample, sequenced in a study of early T cells in non-severe SARS-CoV-2 infection. MiXCR, run by TCRdb on the 5' RACE reads, gives a single entry per CDR3 protein. The sample holds 30,000 to 35,000 distinct CDR3 sequences, roughly 4.5% seen once. The sequencing sample was made of whole blood. Every receptor here comes from an adult who was a healthcare worker with PCR-confirmed SARS-CoV-2 infection or an uninfected control (not recorded which).

The V call is TRBV10-3, the J call TRBJ2-3; 9 bases are shared with TRBD2. This CDR3 comprises 16 residues. V dropped 4 bases and J dropped 1; count of bases not matched to a gene: 6. Germline loops: CDR1 ENHRY, CDR2 SYGVKD. CDR3 sequence (DNA): TGTGCCATCAGTGGGCTAGCGGGGATACGCACAGATACGCAGTATTTT. Residues: CAISGLAGIRTDTQYF.

The rearrangement links TRBV6-6 to TRBJ1-6; 7 bases fit TRBD1. The junction had 7 bases not matched to a gene; V was cut back by 6 bases and J by 5 bases. Germline assignment: CDR1 MNHNY and CDR2 SVGAGI (reference sequence). This CDR3 spans 15 amino acids. CDR3: CASSQGTANNSPLHF. The CDR3 DNA reads TGTGCCAGCAGCCAAGGGACAGCTAATAATTCACCCCTCCACTTT.

This clonotype was seen ten or more times. The chain uses TRBV9 and TRBJ1-1; D is possibly TRBD1 (5 bases). Trimming removed 4 bases from V and 0 bases from J, with 10 bases in between. CDR3 length equals 14 residues. Germline loops: CDR1 SGDLS, CDR2 YYNGEE. CDR3 residues: CASSPRQLNTEAFF. CDR3 nucleotide sequence: TGTGCCAGCAGCCCCAGACAGCTGAACACTGAAGCTTTCTTT.

Comment on this clonotype: Possible read error: a much larger clone is one base away. The chain is built from TRBV14 and TRBJ2-5; D possibly uses TRBD1 or TRBD2 (5 bases each). The CDR3 has 13 residues. The V end was cut by 3 bases, the J end by 1 base, with 6 bases between. The germline CDR1 and CDR2 sequences are SGHDN and FVKESK. CDR3 in DNA: TGTGCCAGCAGCCACGGGGCCCAAGAGACCCAGTACTTC. This sequence encodes CASSHGAQETQYF.

This clonotype has a count of ten or more. V is TRBV25-1 and J is TRBJ2-7; maybe TRBD1 (6 bases). CDR1 is MGHDK and CDR2 is SYGVNS in the germline V gene. The CDR3 has 15 residues. V lost 4 bases and J lost 0, with 13 bases in between. The CDR3, as DNA: TGTGCCAGCAGTGCGCCCGGGACACTCTCCTACGAGCAGTACTTC. This gives the protein CASSAPGTLSYEQYF.

This clonotype was found a few times. The J gene is TRBJ2-6, the V gene TRBV7-6; D might be TRBD1 (6 bases). Per germline, CDR1 SGHVS and CDR2 FNYEAQ. There are 17 residues in the CDR3. V lost 5 bases, J lost 0 bases, and 14 bases lay in between. The CDR3 bases are TGTGCCAGCAGCAGAGGGACAAGAAGCTCTGGGGCCAACGTCCTGACTTTC. The encoded protein is CASSRGTRSSGANVLTF.

This clonotype was counted many times. The V and J genes are TRBV11-3 and TRBJ2-1, with a possible D match to TRBD2 (5 bases). Germline V gene lookup returns CDR1 SGHNT and CDR2 YENEEA. V lost 2 bases and J lost 7, with 15 bases in between. CDR3 length equals 15 residues. CDR3 sequence reads: CASSLRGSRRNEQFF. CDR3 coding DNA: TGTGCCAGCAGCTTAAGAGGCTCTAGGAGGAATGAGCAGTTCTTC.

This clonotype has at least ten counts. CDR3 sequence: CAREGGTYNSPLHF. Written as DNA, the CDR3 is TGTGCCAGAGAGGGCGGAACCTATAATTCACCCCTCCACTTT. The genes are TRBV2 and TRBJ1-6; D is unclear. Trimming removed 9 bases at V and 2 bases at J, with 11 bases between. The CDR3 spans 14 residues. Per the germline V gene, CDR1 is SNHLY and CDR2 is FYNNEI.

At least ten counts were recorded for this clonotype. The chain is built from TRBV13 and TRBJ1-6; D unresolved. Germline V gives CDR1 PRHDT, CDR2 FYEKMQ (reference sequence). This CDR3 contains 15 residues. With 1 base removed from V and 6 bases from J, the gap between germline ends came to 10 bases. CDR3 in DNA: TGTGCCAGCAGCTTAGTATCCGACGGTAATTCACCCCTCCACTTT. Protein product: CASSLVSDGNSPLHF.

The genes are TRBV7-2 and TRBJ2-7; TRBD1 matches at 8 bases. Germline V gene lookup returns CDR1 SGHTA and CDR2 FQGNSA. The CDR3 consists of 15 residues. The junction had 5 bases not matched to a gene; V was cut back by 2 bases and J by 2 bases. CDR3 residues: CASSLYGTGPYEQYF. Here the CDR3 DNA reads TGTGCCAGCAGCTTATACGGGACAGGACCCTACGAGCAGTACTTC.

In the case of this clonotype: Germline is not matched at one junction end, which may reflect a read error. The V and J genes are TRBV12-3 or TRBV12-4 and TRBJ2-3; TRBD2 aligns across 11 bases. The CDR3 is 15 residues long. The CDR3 reads CASRLAGGGTDTQYF. The DNA of the CDR3 is TGTGCCAGCAGATTAGCGGGGGGGGGCACAGATACGCAGTATTTT.

This clonotype was counted at least ten times. The chain employs TRBV11-2 and TRBJ1-5; D is undetermined. This CDR3 region has 12 residues. Deletions cut 1 base from V and 7 bases from J, with 5 bases between. Germline lookup yields CDR1 SGHAT and CDR2 FQNNGV. CDR3 in amino acids: CASSLGGQPQHF. The CDR3 coding sequence is TGTGCCAGCAGCTTAGGGGGACAGCCCCAGCATTTT.

At least ten counts were recorded for this clonotype. This sequence joins TRBV7-2 and TRBJ2-3; no reliable D call. The CDR3 consists of 12 residues. V was pared by 4 bases and J by 4 bases, with 6 bases between. Germline V CDR1 and CDR2: SGHTA, FQGNSA. CDR3 in amino acids: CASSSLADTQYF. CDR3 DNA sequence: TGTGCCAGCAGCTCCCTAGCAGATACGCAGTATTTT. The full variable domain, completed using reference TRBV7-2 and TRBJ2-3, is GAGVSQSPSNKVTEKGKDVELRCDPISGHTALYWYRQSLGQGLEFLIYFQGNSAPDKSGLPSDRFSAERTGGSVSTLTIQRTQQEDSAVYLCASSSLADTQYFGPGTRLTVL.

There are many counts of this clonotype. J is TRBJ1-6 and V is TRBV4-1; D uncertain. In germline, CDR1 is MGHRA, CDR2 YSYEKL. Trimming pared 0 bases from V and 9 bases from J, leaving 6 bases between. This CDR3 contains 13 residues. This chain's CDR3 is CASSQEGSSPLHF. The CDR3 nucleotides are TGCGCCAGCAGCCAAGAGGGGAGTTCACCCCTCCACTTT.

This clonotype was counted between two and nine times. This chain uses TRBV20-1 with TRBJ2-7, with 10 bases fitting TRBD1. The V segment lost 3 bases and the J segment 3 bases; nucleotides outside the gene matches: 5. CDR3 length equals 14 residues. Germline lookup yields CDR1 DFQATT and CDR2 SNEGSKA (reference sequence). CDR3 sequence (DNA): TGCAGTGCTAGGGGGGGACAGGGGTACTACGAGCAGTACTTC. It yields the protein CSARGGQGYYEQYF.

This clonotype was seen ten or more times. The V call is TRBV27, the J call TRBJ1-6; no clear D. With 8 bases removed from V and 10 bases from J, the gap between germline ends came to 18 bases. CDR1 is MNHEY and CDR2 is SMNVEV in the germline V gene (reference sequence). This CDR3 comprises 14 residues. In nucleotides, the CDR3 is TGTGCCAGCGCCCCCGGTGGGTCGGGGTCACCCCTCCACTTT. Its translation: CASAPGGSGSPLHF.

By its share, this clonotype is medium-sized. The gene calls are TRBV10-1 and TRBJ2-7; 9 bases fit TRBD1. V lost 2 bases and J lost 7; bases outside the gene matches: 9. The CDR3 spans 15 residues. Germline CDR1 is WNHNN and CDR2 is SYGVQD (reference sequence). The CDR3: CASSETRDRVGEQYF. Here the CDR3 DNA reads TGCGCCAGCAGTGAGACCCGGGACAGGGTTGGTGAGCAGTACTTC.

This clonotype was detected ten times or more. The chain carries TRBV3-1 and TRBJ2-7; D gene uncertain. This CDR3 is built from 11 residues. The V end was cut by 1 base, the J end by 3 bases, with 1 base between. CDR1 is LGHDT, CDR2 YNNKEL, per germline (reference sequence). This CDR3 reads CASSQGYEQYF. DNA for the CDR3: TGTGCCAGCAGCCAAGGCTACGAGCAGTACTTC.

This clonotype was observed a few times. V and J are TRBV20-1 and TRBJ1-1; a weak D match, TRBD1 (5 bases). V was cut by 2 bases and J by 6 bases, with 16 bases left in between. Germline assignment: CDR1 DFQATT and CDR2 SNEGSKA (reference sequence). There are 14 residues in the CDR3. This CDR3 is CSARTGGRRAEAFF. For the CDR3, the DNA is TGCAGTGCTAGAACCGGGGGGAGGAGAGCTGAAGCTTTCTTT.

At least ten counts were recorded for this clonotype. The chain links TRBV20-1 to TRBJ1-5, with D unresolved. Germline loops: CDR1 DFQATT, CDR2 SNEGSKA (reference sequence). V shed 2 bases and J shed 4 bases, with 9 bases lying between them. The CDR3 loop spans 13 amino acids. The CDR3 loop is CSARFVGNQPQHF. The CDR3 DNA sequence: TGCAGTGCTAGATTCGTTGGTAATCAGCCCCAGCATTTT.

V gene TRBV28 combines with J gene TRBJ2-1, with D maybe TRBD1 (5 bases). V was clipped by 3 bases and J by 10 bases, with 10 bases between them. CDR1 MDHEN and CDR2 SYDVKM come from the germline V gene. The CDR3 totals 12 residues. The CDR3 loop is CASSLGRLEQFF. CDR3 DNA: TGTGCCAGCAGTTTGGGGCGATTAGAGCAGTTCTTC.

The genes are TRBV6-6 and TRBJ2-1; TRBD2 aligns across 8 bases. Germline CDR1 is MNHNY and CDR2 is SVGAGI (reference sequence). V was pared by 7 bases and J by 7 bases, with 3 bases of the junction left unmatched. The CDR3 contains 12 residues. In nucleotides, the CDR3 is TGTGCCAGCACCCGGGAGGGTAATGAGCAGTTCTTC. Its protein product is CASTREGNEQFF.

This clonotype was found many times. The V and J genes are TRBV19 and TRBJ1-1; TRBD1 might be the D (6 bases). Germline assignment: CDR1 LNHDA and CDR2 SQIVND (reference sequence). Trimming removed 3 bases at V and 4 bases at J, with 18 bases between. This CDR3 comprises 16 residues. CDR3 region: CASSIQGTLVGTEAFF. The CDR3 bases are TGTGCCAGTAGTATTCAGGGGACCCTTGTTGGCACTGAAGCTTTCTTT.